Each of the 22 T cell receptor beta chains below was sequenced from the same sample in a study of blood T cell repertoires in COVID-19. Sequencing was performed with immunoSEQ multiplex PCR; in TCRdb, only in-frame clones are kept and a portion is missing. The profile covers 190,000 or so clones, with around 91% appearing a single time and less than 0.7% taken by the ten largest. The specimen sequenced was peripheral blood. These receptor sequences come from a man aged 50 to 60 with acute or convalescent COVID-19.

The chain recombines TRBV6-5 with TRBJ2-5; 7 nucleotides align to TRBD1. The CDR3 covers 15 residues. V was clipped by 6 bases and J by 3 bases; unmatched bases: 10. Germline V gives CDR1 MNHEY, CDR2 SVGAGI. The CDR3 DNA is TGTGCCAGCAGCTCCCGGGACAGCTATAAAGAGACCCAGTACTTC. The encoded protein is CASSSRDSYKETQYF.

CDR3 DNA sequence: TGTGCCAGCAGCCGAAGGGGGGGAGAGCAGTACTTC. Residues: CASSRRGGEQYF. J is TRBJ2-7 and V is TRBV7-9; perhaps TRBD2 as D (7 bases). CDR3 size: 12 residues. Trimming took off 5 bases at V and 7 bases at J, with 12 bases between the two ends. Germline V lookup: CDR1 SEHNR, CDR2 FQNEAQ (reference sequence). The entire variable domain, with the rest obtained from reference TRBV7-9 and TRBJ2-7, is as follows: DTGVSQNPRHKITKRGQNVTFRCDPISEHNRLYWYRQTLGQGPEFLTYFQNEAQLEKSRLLSDRFSAERPKGSFSTLEIQRTEQGDSAMYLCASSRRGGEQYFGPGTRLTVT.

J is TRBJ1-2 and V is TRBV3-1 (or the pseudogene TRBV3-2); tentative D call: TRBD1 (5 bases). The germline gives CDR1 LGHDT, CDR2 YNNKEL (reference sequence). The CDR3 is made up of 15 amino acids. The V end was cut by 4 bases, the J end by 4 bases, with 16 bases between. CDR3 in amino acids: CASSPPTDDPYGYTF. For the CDR3, the DNA is TGTGCCAGCAGCCCCCCGACAGACGACCCCTATGGCTACACCTTC.

This clone was detected once. The chain couples TRBV6-4 to TRBJ1-5; D may be TRBD1 (5 bases). Between the trimmed V and J ends, which lost 4 bases and 3 bases, there was a span of 19 bases. CDR1 MRHNA and CDR2 SNTAGT come from the germline V gene. This CDR3 is built from 17 residues. CDR3 loop: CASSGFGAGWSNQPQHF. DNA of the CDR3: TGTGCCAGCAGTGGGTTTGGGGCAGGGTGGTCCAATCAGCCCCAGCATTTT.

The CDR3 nucleotides are TGTGCCAGCAGCCAAAGGGGAATTGAGCAGTTCTTC. Protein: CASSQRGIEQFF. The chain joins TRBV3-1 (or the pseudogene TRBV3-2) to TRBJ2-1; a possible D gene is TRBD1 (5 bases). The V end lost 2 bases, the J end lost 9 bases, and 8 bases lay between the germline ends. This CDR3 contains 12 residues. Germline values: CDR1 LGHDT, CDR2 YNNKEL (reference sequence).

In this sample, this clone turned up once. The chain combines TRBV27 with TRBJ1-1; weak D call: TRBD1 (5 bases). This CDR3 comprises 15 residues. With 6 bases removed from V and 0 bases from J, the gap between germline ends came to 14 bases. Germline V CDR1 and CDR2: MNHEY, SMNVEV (reference sequence). DNA of the CDR3: TGTGCCAGCAGCTTTACCGGGGGGATGAACACTGAAGCTTTCTTT. Translated, it gives CASSFTGGMNTEAFF.

The V and J genes are TRBV9 and TRBJ1-5; D call uncertain. The germline V gene encodes CDR1 SGDLS and CDR2 YYNGEE. The CDR3 has 15 amino acids. Trimming shortened V by 0 bases and J by 3 bases, and 10 bases separated the two germline ends. CDR3 sequence: CASSVDSGYNQPQHF. The CDR3 bases are TGTGCCAGCAGCGTAGACTCGGGATACAATCAGCCCCAGCATTTT.

This sequence joins TRBV19 and TRBJ1-1, with TRBD1 matching 8 bases. This CDR3 is built from 18 residues. With 7 bases clipped from V and 0 bases from J, the junction kept 16 bases outside the gene matches. Germline values: CDR1 LNHDA, CDR2 SQIVND (reference sequence). The CDR3 protein is CASTPSFGQGPMNTEAFF. DNA for the CDR3: TGTGCCAGTACCCCCTCCTTCGGACAGGGACCGATGAACACTGAAGCTTTCTTT. The whole variable domain, filled in from reference TRBV19 and TRBJ1-1, reads DGGITQSPKYLFRKEGQNVTLSCEQNLNHDAMYWYRQDPGQGLRLIYYSQIVNDFQKGDIAEGYSVSREKKESFPLTVTSAQKNPTAFYLCASTPSFGQGPMNTEAFFGQGTRLTVV.

The chain has TRBV9 and TRBJ2-3, with a possible D match to TRBD1 (6 bases). The CDR3 loop spans 17 amino acids. Per the germline V gene, CDR1 is SGDLS and CDR2 is YYNGEE. The V end was cut by 6 bases, the J end by 3 bases, with 23 bases between. DNA of the CDR3: TGTGCCAGCACACGTAATAGTTGGGGGCTTCTTACAGATACGCAGTATTTT. This sequence encodes CASTRNSWGLLTDTQYF.

This chain joins TRBV19 and TRBJ1-6; 8 bases line up with TRBD1. The CDR3 consists of 15 residues. The germline V gene has CDR1 LNHDA and CDR2 SQIVND (reference sequence). V trimming: 4 bases; J trimming: 8 bases; junction bases outside the gene matches: 7. In nucleotides, the CDR3 is TGTGCCAGTAGTAGCGACCAGGGGGCCTATTCACCCCTCCACTTT. This translates into CASSSDQGAYSPLHF.

V gene TRBV7-2 combines with J gene TRBJ1-2, with 8 bases aligning to TRBD1. The germline V gene encodes CDR1 SGHTA and CDR2 FQGNSA. With 4 bases clipped from V and 7 bases from J, the junction kept 2 bases outside the gene matches. The CDR3 totals 12 residues. CDR3 in DNA: TGTGCCAGCAGCTCGACAGGGGTTGGCTACACCTTC. Its protein product is CASSSTGVGYTF.

This clone was seen a single time. CDR3 sequence reads: CASSKTSGGQETQYF. Written as DNA, the CDR3 is TGTGCCAGCAGTAAGACTAGCGGGGGACAAGAGACCCAGTACTTC. This chain uses TRBV2 with TRBJ2-5, with 12 bases that match TRBD2. This CDR3 spans 15 amino acids. The junction had 3 bases not matched to a gene; V was cut back by 5 bases and J by 2 bases. Germline V gives CDR1 SNHLY, CDR2 FYNNEI.

This chain links TRBV5-4 with TRBJ2-7, with TRBD1 identical over 8 bases. The V and J ends lost 2 bases and 5 bases, in that order; junction bases with no gene match: 9. CDR3 length: 15 amino acids. The germline V gene encodes CDR1 SGHNT and CDR2 YYREEE (reference sequence). The CDR3 spells CASSFSGQGFNEQYF. CDR3 DNA: TGTGCCAGCAGCTTTTCAGGACAGGGTTTCAACGAGCAGTACTTC.

The rearrangement links TRBV7-3 to TRBJ2-7, with 8 bases identical to TRBD2. Germline V gene data show CDR1 as SGHTA and CDR2 as FQGTGA. This CDR3 is 19 amino acids long. V was clipped by 2 bases and J by 4 bases; unmatched bases: 19. CDR3 sequence: CASSLVGGVAGSMGYEQYF. DNA of the CDR3: TGTGCCAGCAGCTTAGTTGGTGGTGTAGCGGGGAGCATGGGATACGAGCAGTACTTC.

For the CDR3, the DNA is TGTGCCATCAGTGAGTCAAAAGGGACAGGGAGGAATCAGCCCCAGCATTTT. It specifies CAISESKGTGRNQPQHF. The rearrangement uses TRBV10-3 and TRBJ1-5; 9 nucleotides align to TRBD1. Germline V gene data show CDR1 as ENHRY and CDR2 as SYGVKD. The CDR3 contains 17 residues. V lost 0 bases, J lost 4 bases, and 7 bases stayed unmatched.

The chain is built from TRBV28 and TRBJ1-4; 7 bases are shared with TRBD1. Germline assignment: CDR1 MDHEN and CDR2 SYDVKM. This CDR3 has 15 residues. The junction had 10 bases not matched to a gene; V was cut back by 6 bases and J by 6 bases. The chain's CDR3 is CASSLGGQGDEKLFF. For the CDR3, the DNA is TGTGCCAGCAGCCTAGGGGGGCAGGGGGATGAAAAACTGTTTTTT. Full variable domain (remainder filled in from reference TRBV28 and TRBJ1-4): DVKVTQSSRYLVKRTGEKVFLECVQDMDHENMFWYRQDPGLGLRLIYFSYDVKMKEKGDIPEGYSVSREKKERFSLILESASTNQTSMYLCASSLGGQGDEKLFFGSGTQLSVL.

V is TRBV28 and J is TRBJ2-1; 16 bases line up with TRBD2. Per germline, CDR1 MDHEN and CDR2 SYDVKM. The CDR3 spans 18 residues. V trimming: 5 bases; J trimming: 7 bases; junction bases outside the gene matches: 11. The DNA of the CDR3 is TGTGCCAGCAGTGACGTCCCGGGACTAGCGGGAGGGCCAAATGAGCAGTTCTTC. Amino acids: CASSDVPGLAGGPNEQFF.

This chain joins TRBV9 and TRBJ1-4; D may be TRBD1 (6 bases). The germline V gene has CDR1 SGDLS and CDR2 YYNGEE. This CDR3 has 16 amino acids. V dropped 3 bases and J dropped 0 bases, with 12 bases sitting between them. CDR3 amino acids: CASSAPGQTTNEKLFF. The CDR3 DNA sequence: TGTGCCAGCAGCGCTCCCGGACAGACAACTAATGAAAAACTGTTTTTT.

Here the CDR3 reads CASRDTGTNPNTGELFF. CDR3 nucleotide sequence: TGTGCCAGTAGAGACACCGGGACAAACCCTAACACCGGGGAGCTGTTTTTT. The gene calls are TRBV19 and TRBJ2-2; tentative D call: TRBD1 (6 bases). V was cut by 6 bases and J by 2 bases, with 19 bases left in between. The germline gives CDR1 LNHDA, CDR2 SQIVND (reference sequence). The CDR3 runs to 17 residues. The full variable domain, with the rest looked up from reference TRBV19 and TRBJ2-2, is DGGITQSPKYLFRKEGQNVTLSCEQNLNHDAMYWYRQDPGQGLRLIYYSQIVNDFQKGDIAEGYSVSREKKESFPLTVTSAQKNPTAFYLCASRDTGTNPNTGELFFGEGSRLTVL.

The chain has TRBV10-2 and TRBJ2-1, with 12 bases matching TRBD2. Germline CDR1 reads WSHSY; CDR2 reads SAAADI. The CDR3 consists of 15 residues. With 5 bases clipped from V and 3 bases from J, the junction kept 2 bases outside the gene matches. The CDR3 bases are TGCGCCAGCAGTAGGACTAGCGGGGACTACAATGAGCAGTTCTTC. Encoded protein: CASSRTSGDYNEQFF.

The genes are TRBV21-1 and TRBJ2-2; TRBD1, the D gene given by the table, was not confirmed from the DNA. TRBV21-1 is termed a pseudogene. The CDR3 is made up of 15 amino acids. In nucleotides, the CDR3 is TGTGCCAGCTCCGGACAGGAACCCCTTTCCGGGGAGCTGTTTTTT. Its translation: CASSGQEPLSGELFF.

This chain uses TRBV29-1 with TRBJ2-5, with D possibly matching TRBD1 (5 bases). The CDR3 totals 13 residues. Germline V CDR1 and CDR2: SQVTM, ANQGSEA. The V gene lost 4 bases and the J gene lost 5 bases, with 14 bases spanning the gap. The CDR3 region is CSVGGNTGETQYF. Here the CDR3 DNA reads TGCAGCGTTGGGGGCAACACCGGGGAGACCCAGTACTTC.